The rows below give T cell receptor beta chains drawn from one sample of a study of beta chain features in type 1 diabetes. Repertoires were generated with immunoSEQ multiplex PCR, while TCRdb's copy carries only in-frame clones and drops some. The sample records roughly 250,000 clones, more than 9% being singletons. The sample was naive CD4+ T cells from blood. The source is a woman under 30 in good health. CDR3s include the opening cysteine and the closing phenylalanine or tryptophan. Each record gives: D gene, V gene, J gene, clone size, CDR3 protein, CDR3 DNA. The D gene is left open where the match is weak. For some rows the clone size is stated as once, few or many, or as a class when expanded; others skip it.

D gene: TRBD2; V gene: TRBV7-3; J gene: TRBJ2-3; clone size: .; CDR3 protein: CASSASGRSDTQYF; CDR3 DNA: TGTGCCAGCAGCGCTAGCGGACGTTCAGATACGCAGTATTTT
D gene: .; V gene: TRBV11-1; J gene: TRBJ2-1; clone size: .; CDR3 protein: CASSPSDRRGYEQFF; CDR3 DNA: TGTGCCAGCAGCCCCTCGGACAGGAGGGGATATGAGCAGTTCTTC
D gene: .; V gene: TRBV7-9; J gene: TRBJ2-3; clone size: .; CDR3 protein: CASSSSAGRTDTQYF; CDR3 DNA: TGTGCCAGCAGCTCCTCGGCGGGGCGCACAGATACGCAGTATTTT
D gene: TRBD2; V gene: TRBV15; J gene: TRBJ2-5; clone size: many; CDR3 protein: CATSTGLAGPILETQYF; CDR3 DNA: TGTGCCACCAGCACCGGACTAGCGGGACCGATATTGGAGACCCAGTACTTC
D gene: TRBD2; V gene: TRBV6-5; J gene: TRBJ2-1; clone size: few; CDR3 protein: CASSSTSGRDREQFF; CDR3 DNA: TGTGCCAGCAGTTCGACTAGCGGGAGGGATAGGGAGCAGTTCTTC
D gene: .; V gene: TRBV7-9; J gene: TRBJ1-6; clone size: many; CDR3 protein: CASSSAGDNSPLHF; CDR3 DNA: TGTGCCAGCAGCTCTGCAGGGGATAATTCACCCCTCCACTTT
D gene: TRBD2; V gene: TRBV9; J gene: TRBJ2-3; clone size: .; CDR3 protein: CASSVGLALDTQYF; CDR3 DNA: TGTGCCAGCAGCGTGGGACTAGCCTTGGATACGCAGTATTTT
D gene: .; V gene: TRBV30; J gene: TRBJ1-1; clone size: few; CDR3 protein: CAWRGEGRTEAFF; CDR3 DNA: TGTGCCTGGAGGGGGGAGGGGAGGACTGAAGCTTTCTTT
D gene: .; V gene: TRBV5-1; J gene: TRBJ1-2; clone size: few; CDR3 protein: CASSLSLHNYGYTF; CDR3 DNA: TGCGCCAGCAGCTTGTCGTTACATAACTATGGCTACACCTTC
D gene: .; V gene: TRBV5-1; J gene: TRBJ2-3; clone size: few; CDR3 protein: CASSAQGKQYF; CDR3 DNA: TGCGCCAGCAGCGCACAGGGAAAGCAGTATTTT
D gene: .; V gene: TRBV5-5; J gene: TRBJ2-1; clone size: .; CDR3 protein: CASSVVRSSYNEQFF; CDR3 DNA: TGTGCCAGCAGCGTAGTTAGGAGCTCCTACAATGAGCAGTTCTTC
D gene: .; V gene: TRBV4-1; J gene: TRBJ2-1; clone size: .; CDR3 protein: CASSQGVGEQFF; CDR3 DNA: TGCGCCAGCAGCCAAGGGGTCGGGGAGCAGTTCTTC
D gene: .; V gene: TRBV6-1; J gene: TRBJ2-1; clone size: .; CDR3 protein: CASSGGLLIYNEQFF; CDR3 DNA: TGTGCCAGCAGTGGTGGCTTACTAATCTACAATGAGCAGTTCTTC
D gene: .; V gene: TRBV30; J gene: TRBJ2-2; clone size: few; CDR3 protein: CAWTQQPANTGELFF; CDR3 DNA: TGTGCCTGGACGCAACAGCCGGCGAACACCGGGGAGCTGTTTTTT
D gene: .; V gene: TRBV18; J gene: TRBJ1-1; clone size: .; CDR3 protein: CASSLRPSAANTEAFF; CDR3 DNA: TGTGCCAGCTCACTCCGGCCCTCCGCGGCGAACACTGAAGCTTTCTTT
D gene: .; V gene: TRBV6-5; J gene: TRBJ2-7; clone size: few; CDR3 protein: CASSYSTGRSYEQYF; CDR3 DNA: TGTGCCAGCAGTTACTCGACCGGCAGGTCCTACGAGCAGTACTTC
D gene: .; V gene: TRBV7-9; J gene: TRBJ1-2; clone size: few; CDR3 protein: CASTLSGGHGYTF; CDR3 DNA: TGTGCCAGCACCCTTAGCGGGGGACATGGCTACACCTTC
D gene: .; V gene: TRBV28; J gene: TRBJ1-5; clone size: .; CDR3 protein: CASSFTGGDGNQPQHF; CDR3 DNA: TGTGCCAGCAGCTTCACCGGGGGGGATGGCAATCAGCCCCAGCATTTT
D gene: TRBD1; V gene: TRBV9; J gene: TRBJ2-7; clone size: .; CDR3 protein: CASSEGQGLYEQYF; CDR3 DNA: TGTGCCAGCAGCGAGGGACAGGGCCTCTACGAGCAGTACTTC
D gene: TRBD1; V gene: TRBV30; J gene: TRBJ1-5; clone size: few; CDR3 protein: CAWSTRGRSQPQHF; CDR3 DNA: TGTGCCTGGAGTACCAGGGGGCGAAGTCAGCCCCAGCATTTT
D gene: TRBD1; V gene: TRBV5-1; J gene: TRBJ2-4; clone size: .; CDR3 protein: CASSLQTGGWNIQYF; CDR3 DNA: TGCGCCAGCAGCTTGCAGACAGGGGGCTGGAACATTCAGTACTTC
D gene: .; V gene: TRBV10-3; J gene: TRBJ1-1; clone size: .; CDR3 protein: CASSKAANTEAFF; CDR3 DNA: TGTGCCTCGTCTAAGGCGGCCAACACTGAAGCTTTCTTT
D gene: TRBD2; V gene: TRBV30; J gene: TRBJ2-7; clone size: .; CDR3 protein: CAWSVGRVTHEQYF; CDR3 DNA: TGTGCCTGGAGTGTCGGGAGGGTTACCCACGAGCAGTACTTC
D gene: .; V gene: TRBV5-1; J gene: TRBJ1-1; clone size: .; CDR3 protein: CASSAGTYTEAFF; CDR3 DNA: TGCGCCAGCAGCGCCGGGACTTACACTGAAGCTTTCTTT
D gene: .; V gene: TRBV27; J gene: TRBJ2-3; clone size: .; CDR3 protein: CASSRPGAGTDTQYF; CDR3 DNA: TGTGCCAGCAGTCGGCCAGGGGCGGGCACAGATACGCAGTATTTT
D gene: .; V gene: TRBV2; J gene: TRBJ2-5; clone size: few; CDR3 protein: CASSPWTAGSSTQYF; CDR3 DNA: TGTGCCAGCAGCCCCTGGACAGCCGGTTCGTCGACCCAGTACTTC
D gene: TRBD2; V gene: TRBV9; J gene: TRBJ2-1; clone size: few; CDR3 protein: CASEVGGGGARNEQFF; CDR3 DNA: TGTGCCAGCGAGGTGGGAGGCGGGGGGGCTCGAAATGAGCAGTTCTTC
D gene: .; V gene: TRBV30; J gene: TRBJ1-6; clone size: .; CDR3 protein: CAWSVQTQAKKIVF; CDR3 DNA: TGTGCCTGGAGTGTACAAACCCAGGCTAAAAAGATCGTTTTT
D gene: .; V gene: TRBV6-1; J gene: TRBJ2-5; clone size: .; CDR3 protein: CASSVEPKTQYF; CDR3 DNA: TGTGCCAGCAGTGTTGAGCCCAAGACCCAGTACTTC
D gene: .; V gene: TRBV19; J gene: TRBJ2-5; clone size: .; CDR3 protein: CASSIGPRETQYF; CDR3 DNA: TGTGCCAGTAGTATAGGACCGAGGGAGACCCAGTACTTC
D gene: .; V gene: TRBV29-1; J gene: TRBJ1-1; clone size: many; CDR3 protein: CSVEPWGEGSTEAFF; CDR3 DNA: TGCAGCGTTGAGCCCTGGGGGGAAGGATCCACTGAAGCTTTCTTT
D gene: TRBD2; V gene: TRBV7-9; J gene: TRBJ2-7; clone size: .; CDR3 protein: CASSSPGTSGGSSYEQYF; CDR3 DNA: TGTGCCAGCAGCTCCCCAGGGACTAGCGGGGGAAGCTCCTACGAGCAGTACTTC
D gene: TRBD1; V gene: TRBV5-1; J gene: TRBJ1-1; clone size: few; CDR3 protein: CASSLGLTGGVGTEAFF; CDR3 DNA: TGCGCCAGCAGCTTGGGACTGACAGGGGGTGTAGGAACTGAAGCTTTCTTT
D gene: TRBD1; V gene: TRBV30; J gene: TRBJ2-1; clone size: few; CDR3 protein: CAWMTGFAAYNEQFF; CDR3 DNA: TGTGCCTGGATGACAGGGTTCGCGGCCTACAATGAGCAGTTCTTC
D gene: TRBD1; V gene: TRBV5-4; J gene: TRBJ2-7; clone size: .; CDR3 protein: CASSWGQGDGEQYF; CDR3 DNA: TGTGCCAGCAGCTGGGGACAGGGGGATGGGGAGCAGTACTTC
D gene: .; V gene: TRBV7-2; J gene: TRBJ2-5; clone size: few; CDR3 protein: CASSTRVAAGQETQYF; CDR3 DNA: TGTGCCAGCAGCACCCGGGTGGCGGCCGGCCAAGAGACCCAGTACTTC
D gene: .; V gene: TRBV9; J gene: TRBJ2-1; clone size: few; CDR3 protein: CASSVRSGERDEQFF; CDR3 DNA: TGTGCCAGCAGCGTAAGATCAGGGGAACGAGATGAGCAGTTCTTC
D gene: .; V gene: TRBV5-1; J gene: TRBJ1-1; clone size: few; CDR3 protein: CASSQNTEAFF; CDR3 DNA: TGCGCCAGCAGCCAAAACACTGAAGCTTTCTTT
D gene: .; V gene: TRBV5-8; J gene: TRBJ2-5; clone size: .; CDR3 protein: CASNRQEQETQYF; CDR3 DNA: TGTGCCAGCAACCGACAAGAACAAGAGACCCAGTACTTC
D gene: TRBD2; V gene: TRBV7-9; J gene: TRBJ2-1; clone size: few; CDR3 protein: CASSFSGAMDEQFF; CDR3 DNA: TGTGCCAGCAGTTTCAGCGGGGCGATGGATGAGCAGTTCTTC
D gene: .; V gene: TRBV7-2; J gene: TRBJ1-6; clone size: .; CDR3 protein: CASSFGQNSPLHF; CDR3 DNA: TGTGCCAGCAGCTTCGGACAGAATTCACCCCTCCACTTT
D gene: TRBD1; V gene: TRBV29-1; J gene: TRBJ2-7; clone size: few; CDR3 protein: CSVTYRGRPFDEQYF; CDR3 DNA: TGCAGCGTTACATACAGGGGGCGTCCATTCGACGAGCAGTACTTC
D gene: .; V gene: TRBV19; J gene: TRBJ1-1; clone size: .; CDR3 protein: CASSDRNTEAFF; CDR3 DNA: TGTGCCAGCTCGGACAGGAACACTGAAGCTTTCTTT
D gene: .; V gene: TRBV30; J gene: TRBJ2-7; clone size: few; CDR3 protein: CAWSLPRTASYEQYF; CDR3 DNA: TGTGCCTGGAGTTTACCGCGGACAGCGTCCTACGAGCAGTACTTC
D gene: .; V gene: TRBV9; J gene: TRBJ1-2; clone size: .; CDR3 protein: CASSVSSLYGYTF; CDR3 DNA: TGTGCCAGCAGCGTTTCCTCTCTGTATGGCTACACCTTC
D gene: .; V gene: TRBV18; J gene: TRBJ2-5; clone size: few; CDR3 protein: CASSASGSVETQYF; CDR3 DNA: TGTGCCAGCTCAGCTTCGGGTAGCGTGGAGACCCAGTACTTC
D gene: .; V gene: TRBV30; J gene: TRBJ1-2; clone size: few; CDR3 protein: CAWSPQGLYYGYTF; CDR3 DNA: TGTGCCTGGAGTCCCCAGGGGCTTTACTATGGCTACACCTTC
D gene: TRBD1; V gene: TRBV29-1; J gene: TRBJ1-1; clone size: few; CDR3 protein: CSVVFVRDRAATEAFF; CDR3 DNA: TGCAGCGTTGTTTTCGTTAGGGACAGGGCAGCCACTGAAGCTTTCTTT
D gene: TRBD1; V gene: TRBV5-4; J gene: TRBJ2-2; clone size: .; CDR3 protein: CASSFSLAGGRAGELFF; CDR3 DNA: TGTGCCAGCAGCTTTTCCCTTGCAGGGGGCAGGGCCGGGGAGCTGTTTTTT
D gene: .; V gene: TRBV6-6; J gene: TRBJ1-5; clone size: .; CDR3 protein: CASSYSGDSNQPQHF; CDR3 DNA: TGTGCCAGCAGTTATTCAGGGGATAGCAATCAGCCCCAGCATTTT
D gene: TRBD2; V gene: TRBV5-4; J gene: TRBJ2-2; clone size: .; CDR3 protein: CASSLDGSSGAGELFF; CDR3 DNA: TGTGCCAGCAGCTTGGATGGGTCTAGCGGGGCCGGGGAGCTGTTTTTT
D gene: TRBD1; V gene: TRBV7-2; J gene: TRBJ1-5; clone size: .; CDR3 protein: CASSPGTGYNQPQHF; CDR3 DNA: TGTGCCAGCAGCCCAGGGACAGGGTATAATCAGCCCCAGCATTTT
D gene: .; V gene: TRBV6-5; J gene: TRBJ1-5; clone size: .; CDR3 protein: CASGYSNQPQHF; CDR3 DNA: TGTGCCTCCGGGTATAGCAATCAGCCCCAGCATTTT
D gene: TRBD1; V gene: TRBV19; J gene: TRBJ2-1; clone size: once; CDR3 protein: CASSILGTGGNEQFF; CDR3 DNA: TGTGCCAGTAGTATCCTTGGGACAGGGGGCAATGAGCAGTTCTTC
D gene: .; V gene: TRBV7-2; J gene: TRBJ2-1; clone size: many; CDR3 protein: CASSERVSNEQFF; CDR3 DNA: TGTGCCAGCAGCGAGAGGGTCTCCAATGAGCAGTTCTTC